These 27 T cell receptor beta chains originate from one sample sequenced in a study of immune heterogeneity within non-small cell lung tumors. It was a multiplex PCR that amplified TCR beta CDR3, with 32 V and 13 J primers. TCRdb re-derived calls from the multiplex PCR reads in MiXCR, one entry per CDR3 protein. The sample comprises approximately 20,000 distinct CDR3 sequences, about 25% of which are singletons, and around 3.8% rests with the top ten. The authors used approximately 540 ng of bulk tumor genomic DNA per sample as template. Several far-apart biopsies were taken per primary tumor during surgery. Patients with untreated, newly diagnosed non-small cell lung cancer underwent curative surgery. Specimen: lung tumor tissue. Receptors originate from a man aged 40-49 years with non-small cell lung cancer.

This clonotype was seen once. This chain uses TRBV9 with TRBJ2-1, with D possibly being TRBD2 (6 bases). Between the trimmed V and J ends, which lost 1 base and 0 bases, there was a span of 8 bases. Germline V gene sequence: CDR1 SGDLS, CDR2 YYNGEE. The CDR3 runs to 15 residues. The CDR3 sequence is CASSVLATSYNEQFF. CDR3 bases: TGTGCCAGCAGCGTACTAGCGACCTCCTACAATGAGCAGTTCTTC.

The chain employs TRBV28 and TRBJ2-5, with D perhaps given as TRBD1 or TRBD2 (5 bases each). CDR3 size: 15 residues. Germline assignment: CDR1 MDHEN and CDR2 SYDVKM. V was shortened by 7 bases and J by 5 bases, with 20 bases between the two germline ends. The CDR3 region is CASISPRGPMETQYF. Written as DNA, the CDR3 is TGTGCCAGCATCTCCCCACGGGGACCGATGGAGACCCAGTACTTC.

The rearrangement joins TRBV29-1 to TRBJ1-1, with 7 nucleotides matching TRBD1. The CDR3 has 12 amino acids. V was pared by 6 bases and J by 1 base, with 2 bases of the junction left unmatched. Per germline, CDR1 SQVTM and CDR2 ANQGSEA. The DNA of the CDR3 is TGCAGCGTCCGGGACAGGAACACTGAAGCTTTCTTT. It codes for CSVRDRNTEAFF.

The chain carries TRBV12-3 or TRBV12-4 and TRBJ1-1; 11 nucleotides line up with TRBD1. J gave up 6 bases and V 6 bases, and 6 bases lay outside the gene matches. CDR3 length: 14 amino acids. CDR3 protein: CASRRTGGLSEAFF. The CDR3 DNA follows: TGTGCCAGCAGACGGACAGGGGGCTTGTCTGAAGCTTTCTTT.

The sample holds one count of this clonotype. The J gene is TRBJ1-5, the V gene TRBV29-1; 7 bases are a match to TRBD1. The germline CDR1 and CDR2 sequences are SQVTM and ANQGSEA. The junction had 6 bases not matched to a gene; V was cut back by 5 bases and J by 2 bases. The CDR3 consists of 14 residues. CDR3 bases: TGCAGCGTTAATTTCGGGACAGGCAATCAGCCCCAGCATTTT. Translation gives CSVNFGTGNQPQHF.

On this clonotype: Just one base apart from a much larger clone, this may be a read error. The chain uses TRBV7-2 and TRBJ2-1; 9 positions match TRBD2. The CDR3 extends over 13 amino acids. The germline CDR1 and CDR2 sequences are SGHTA and FQGNSA. In DNA form, the CDR3 reads TGTGCCAGCAGCTTAATAGTAGCGGGAGACCAGATCTTC. It encodes CASSLIVAGDQIF. The full variable domain, rest sourced from reference TRBV7-2 and TRBJ2-1, is GAGVSQSPSNKVTEKGKDVELRCDPISGHTALYWYRQSLGQGLEFLIYFQGNSAPDKSGLPSDRFSAERTGGSVSTLTIQRTQQEDSAVYLCASSLIVAGDQIFGPGTRLTVL.

About this clonotype itself: One end of the junction does not line up with germline, which may come from a read error. The V and J genes are TRBV15 and TRBJ2-2; D is ambiguous. Germline CDR1 reads LNHNV; CDR2 reads YYDKDF (reference sequence). The CDR3 totals 14 residues. CDR3 amino acids: CATRRDTDTGELFF. The CDR3 DNA sequence: TGTGCCACCAGAAGAGATACAGACACCGGGGAGCTGTTTTTT. Looking up the rest from reference TRBV15 and TRBJ2-2 gives the full variable domain: DAMVIQNPRYQVTQFGKPVTLSCSQTLNHNVMYWYQQKSSQAPKLLFHYYDKDFNNEADTPDNFQSRRPNTSFCFLDIRSPGLGDTAMYLCATRRDTDTGELFFGEGSRLTVL.

This clonotype was found once. The chain recombines TRBV19 with TRBJ2-6; D tentatively reads TRBD1 or TRBD2 (5 bases each). V lost 2 bases and J 3 bases, leaving 20 bases between the germline ends. The CDR3 loop spans 19 amino acids. Germline loops: CDR1 LNHDA, CDR2 SQIVND (reference sequence). CDR3 sequence (DNA): TGTGCCAGTAGTATAAAGGAAGGGGACCTTCTTAGTGGGGCCAACGTCCTGACTTTC. Amino acids: CASSIKEGDLLSGANVLTF.

This clonotype appeared a single time. One base away lies a much larger clone, so this may be a sequencing read error. This chain links TRBV7-8 with TRBJ2-7, with TRBD2 identical over 7 bases. This CDR3 is built from 21 residues. The J segment lost 0 bases and the V segment lost 2 bases, leaving 22 bases of the junction unmatched. The V gene's germline CDR1 is SGHVS and CDR2 FQNEAQ. The CDR3 DNA reads as TGTGCCAGCAGCTTAACCTCCGGCGGGGGTCTGCGGAGGTGGCCCTCCTACGAGCAGTACTTC. Translated: CASSLTSGGGLRRWPSYEQYF. Using reference TRBV7-8 and TRBJ2-7 for the parts outside the CDR3, the full variable domain is GAGVSQSPRYKVAKRGQDVALRCDPISGHVSLFWYQQALGQGPEFLTYFQNEAQLDKSGLPSDRFFAERPEGSVSTLKIQRTQQEDSAVYLCASSLTSGGGLRRWPSYEQYFGPGTRLTVT.

To note about this clonotype: Sequence at one end of the junction differs from germline and may be a read error. The chain has TRBV9 and TRBJ2-7; D may be TRBD2 (5 bases). Germline V gene sequence: CDR1 SGDLS, CDR2 YYNGEE. The CDR3 totals 15 residues. Here the CDR3 reads CASSVGLSGTYDQYF. The CDR3 DNA is TGTGCCAGCAGCGTAGGTCTCAGCGGTACCTACGATCAGTACTTC.

In the case of this clonotype: A read error may explain this, as a much larger clone is one base away. The chain recombines TRBV6-2 or TRBV6-3 with TRBJ1-2; no firm D call. The V gene's germline CDR1 is MNHEY and CDR2 SVGEGT. V lost 9 bases and J lost 8, with 25 bases in between. The CDR3 is 15 residues long. The CDR3 region has the DNA TGTGCCAGTAACCCGGACGAGTACAGCGCGGGCGGCTACACCTTC. Encoded protein: CASNPDEYSAGGYTF.

This clonotype has a count of ten or more. The CDR3 loop is CASSLEGGAGEQYF. CDR3 bases: TGTGCCAGCAGCTTAGAAGGGGGCGCGGGAGAGCAGTACTTC. The rearrangement joins TRBV7-8 to TRBJ2-7, with TRBD1 as a possible D gene (7 bases). In germline, CDR1 is SGHVS, CDR2 FQNEAQ. The CDR3 covers 14 residues. The V gene lost 1 base and the J gene lost 7 bases, with 14 bases spanning the gap.

V and J are TRBV10-3 and TRBJ2-1; 8 nucleotides match TRBD1. V dropped 8 bases and J dropped 9; count of bases not matched to a gene: 12. The CDR3 runs to 14 residues. Looked up from germline, CDR1 is ENHRY and CDR2 is SYGVKD. The CDR3 loop is CAIVRDRRVVEQFF. In DNA, the CDR3 is TGTGCCATCGTCCGGGACAGGAGGGTTGTTGAGCAGTTCTTC.

At least ten counts were recorded for this clonotype. CDR3 sequence (DNA): TGTGCCAGCAGTCAACAGAGTAACTATGGCTACACCTTC. As protein: CASSQQSNYGYTF. The chain has TRBV6-1 and TRBJ1-2; no clear D. The V gene lost 5 bases and the J gene lost 1 base, with 8 bases spanning the gap. The CDR3 contains 13 residues. CDR1 is MNHNS and CDR2 is SASEGT in the germline V gene.

By frequency in the sample, this clonotype is medium-sized. The chain is built from TRBV12-3 or TRBV12-4 and TRBJ2-7, with 8 bases aligning to TRBD1. Trimming removed 6 bases from V and 4 bases from J; junction bases left unmatched: 14. The CDR3 covers 16 residues. The CDR3 sequence is CASSHAGAGGEYEQYF. In nucleotides, the CDR3 is TGTGCCAGCAGCCACGCCGGGGCAGGGGGCGAGTACGAGCAGTACTTC.

This clonotype is termed medium-sized. The chain combines TRBV27 with TRBJ2-1; 14 positions match TRBD2. The length of the CDR3 is 17 residues. V lost 2 bases, J lost 6 bases, and 6 bases stayed unmatched. CDR1 is MNHEY and CDR2 is SMNVEV in the germline V gene (reference sequence). The CDR3 nucleotides are TGTGCCAGCAGTTTAGTAACTGGACTAGCGGGAGGCAATGAGCAGTTCTTC. This encodes CASSLVTGLAGGNEQFF.

On this clonotype itself: Its ends do not fully match the called genes, so a read error is possible. J is TRBJ2-5 and V is TRBV15, with 8 positions matching TRBD1. This CDR3 spans 15 amino acids. Per the germline V gene, CDR1 is LNHNV and CDR2 is YYDKDF (reference sequence). DNA for the CDR3: TGTGACACCAGCGGATTTGACAGGGGCCAAGAGACCCAGTACTTC. Encoded protein: CDTSGFDRGQETQYF. Variable domain in full (rest from reference TRBV15 and TRBJ2-5): DAMVIQNPRYQVTQFGKPVTLSCSQTLNHNVMYWYQQKSSQAPKLLFHYYDKDFNNEADTPDNFQSRRPNTSFCFLDIRSPGLGDTAMYLCDTSGFDRGQETQYFGPGTRLLVL.

By proportion, this clonotype is medium-sized. The chain recombines TRBV20-1 with TRBJ2-7; 15 nucleotides align to TRBD2. Per germline, CDR1 DFQATT and CDR2 SNEGSKA (reference sequence). Trimming at V came to 3 bases and at J to 4 bases, leaving 1 base not matched to a gene. The CDR3 is 14 amino acids. CDR3 region: CSARGLAGGYEQYF. The DNA of the CDR3 is TGCAGTGCTAGGGGACTAGCGGGAGGTTACGAGCAGTACTTC.

As regards this clonotype: The junction does not match germline at one end; this may be a read error. This chain links TRBV9 with TRBJ2-2; tentatively, D is TRBD2 (5 bases). Germline assignment: CDR1 SGDLS and CDR2 YYNGEE. This CDR3 is built from 14 residues. The CDR3 coding sequence is TGTGCCAGCAGGGGGAGCCCGAACACCGGGGAGATGTTTTTT. Amino acid sequence: CASRGSPNTGEMFF.

This clonotype has ten or more counts. The germline gene is not matched at one end of the junction; a read error may be the cause. V and J are TRBV10-1 and TRBJ1-2; D ambiguous. CDR3 length: 11 residues. The germline CDR1 and CDR2 sequences are WNHNN and SYGVQD (reference sequence). DNA for the CDR3: TGCGCCAGCAGAACTCCCCTGAAGTTTTTCTTC. Its translation: CASRTPLKFFF.

The sample holds one count of this clonotype. This rearrangement joins TRBV11-3 to TRBJ2-3, with D unclear. Looked up from germline, CDR1 is SGHNT and CDR2 is YENEEA. The length of the CDR3 is 16 residues. Trimming pared 3 bases from V and 5 bases from J, leaving 18 bases between. CDR3 nucleotide sequence: TGTGCCAGCAGCTTCCTTTACTACGGCGGCGGAGATACGCAGTATTTT. Residues: CASSFLYYGGGDTQYF.

In its sample, this clonotype was seen a few times. The J gene is TRBJ1-4, the V gene TRBV6-1, with a weak D call TRBD1 (5 bases). The CDR3 spans 15 residues. Trimming removed 8 bases from V and 3 bases from J, with 16 bases in between. CDR1 and CDR2 from the germline V gene are MNHNS and SASEGT. This CDR3 is CASGSRGGPNEKLFF. CDR3 in DNA: TGTGCCAGCGGGAGCCGGGGCGGGCCTAATGAAAAACTGTTTTTT.

This clonotype was seen at least ten times. The chain has TRBV19 and TRBJ2-3, with 8 nucleotides matching TRBD1. With V trimmed by 9 bases and J by 1 base, 6 bases remained unmatched. Germline CDR1 reads LNHDA; CDR2 reads SQIVND (reference sequence). This CDR3 has 14 residues. The CDR3 spells CASSQGAGTDTQYF. The CDR3 bases are TGTGCCAGCAGCCAGGGGGCAGGCACAGATACGCAGTATTTT. Drawing the rest from reference TRBV19 and TRBJ2-3, the complete variable domain is DGGITQSPKYLFRKEGQNVTLSCEQNLNHDAMYWYRQDPGQGLRLIYYSQIVNDFQKGDIAEGYSVSREKKESFPLTVTSAQKNPTAFYLCASSQGAGTDTQYFGPGTRLTVL.

This clonotype came up many times. The gene calls are TRBV11-2 and TRBJ2-7; 7 bases fit TRBD1. Germline trimming cut 5 bases from V and 4 bases from J; bases unmatched to any gene: 14. Per the germline V gene, CDR1 is SGHAT and CDR2 is FQNNGV. This CDR3 contains 16 residues. The CDR3 DNA reads as TGTGCCAGCAGCCTCAACCCGGGACAGTCGACATACGAGCAGTACTTC. Its translation is CASSLNPGQSTYEQYF.

This clonotype was found many times. The chain has TRBV20-1 and TRBJ2-1; tentatively, D is TRBD1 or TRBD2 (5 bases each). Trimming shortened V by 2 bases and J by 7 bases, and 15 bases separated the two germline ends. The germline V gene has CDR1 DFQATT and CDR2 SNEGSKA (reference sequence). The length of the CDR3 is 14 residues. CDR3 bases: TGCAGTGCTAGATTGGCGGAGAGGGGTAATGAGCAGTTCTTC. Its protein product is CSARLAERGNEQFF.

This clonotype rates as medium-sized. The chain's CDR3 is CASSPWAGRQPQHF. CDR3 sequence (DNA): TGTGCCAGCTCACCTTGGGCAGGGAGACAGCCCCAGCATTTT. The rearrangement joins TRBV18 to TRBJ1-5; possibly TRBD1 for D (5 bases). Germline-derived CDR1 and CDR2 are KGHSH and LQKENI. V lost 3 bases and J lost 7, with 13 bases in between. This CDR3 comprises 14 residues.

The table lists this clonotype with a count of one. The gene calls are TRBV25-1 and TRBJ2-1; D remains unclear. Trimming removed 4 bases from V and 3 bases from J, with 7 bases in between. Germline V lookup: CDR1 MGHDK, CDR2 SYGVNS. CDR3 length equals 13 residues. CDR3 in DNA: TGTGCCAGCAGTGGACACCTCTACAATGAGCAGTTCTTC. This gives the protein CASSGHLYNEQFF.